These T cell receptor beta chains were read from a single sample in a study of patients and donors after allogeneic stem cell transplantation. TCRdb passed the RT-PCR reads through MiXCR, listing each CDR3 protein once. This table holds more than 150,000 distinct CDR3 sequences, roughly two fifths found once. The sequenced sample was blood, either unsorted or a sorted T cell fraction (not recorded which). These TCRs come from a human donor who was either an allogeneic HSCT recipient or a stem cell or donor lymphocyte infusion donor (not recorded which). It is not recorded whose cells these are; they may come from a transplant donor. The CDR3 runs from the conserved cysteine through the conserved F or W. A D gene is named only where the DNA matches it firmly. Size is omitted from some rows. Given values are once, few, many or a class for expanded clones.

TRBV12-3/TRBV12-4	TRBJ2-1	few	NA	CASIRDFSSSYNEQFF	TGTGCCAGCATTCGGGACTTTTCAAGCTCCTACAATGAGCAGTTCTTC
TRBV27	TRBJ1-1	few	NA	CASSLYRTVYTEAFF	TGTGCCAGCAGTTTATACCGGACAGTGTACACTGAAGCTTTCTTT
TRBV4-3	TRBJ2-5	NA	NA	CASSQGGWGSETQYF	TGCGCCAGCAGCCAAGGGGGATGGGGCAGTGAGACCCAGTACTTC
TRBV29-1	TRBJ1-3	NA	NA	CSVELELGNTIYF	TGCAGCGTTGAATTGGAGCTGGGAAACACCATATATTTT
TRBV4-2	TRBJ1-4	few	NA	CASSGGEKLFF	TGTGCCAGCAGTGGCGGTGAAAAACTGTTTTTT
TRBV7-9	TRBJ1-4	NA	NA	CASTLPGGDNEKLFF	TGTGCCAGCACCCTTCCTGGAGGGGATAATGAAAAACTGTTTTTT
TRBV6-2/TRBV6-3	TRBJ2-1	NA	TRBD1	CASSYFLPTGRNYNEQFF	TGTGCCAGCAGTTACTTCTTACCGACAGGGAGAAACTACAATGAGCAGTTCTTC
TRBV12-3/TRBV12-4	TRBJ2-5	NA	NA	CASSYDSAETQYF	TGTGCCAGCAGTTACGACTCGGCTGAGACCCAGTACTTC
TRBV4-2	TRBJ1-5	NA	NA	CASSQGLPSNQPQHF	TGTGCCAGCTCGCAGGGGCTTCCGAGCAATCAGCCCCAGCATTTT
TRBV27	TRBJ2-7	NA	TRBD2	CASSLRPSGSLSYEQYF	TGTGCCAGCAGTTTACGGCCTAGCGGGAGTCTCTCCTACGAGCAGTACTTC
TRBV18	TRBJ2-1	few	NA	CASSPLALNEQFF	TGTGCCAGCTCACCACTAGCGTTGAATGAGCAGTTCTTC
TRBV5-1	TRBJ1-5	many	NA	CASSEGFNQPQHF	TGCGCCAGCAGTGAGGGATTCAATCAGCCCCAGCATTTT
TRBV12-3/TRBV12-4	TRBJ2-7	few	NA	CASSLHTYEQYF	TGTGCCAGCAGTTTACACACATACGAGCAGTACTTC
TRBV6-5	TRBJ1-3	NA	TRBD1	CASSPRQGFSGNTIYF	TGTGCCAGCAGTCCTAGACAGGGTTTCTCTGGAAACACCATATATTTT
TRBV5-1	TRBJ1-1	NA	NA	CASSLDTNTEAFF	TGCGCCAGCAGCCTGGACACGAACACTGAAGCTTTCTTT
TRBV27	TRBJ1-1	few	TRBD1	CASSLGTGVITEAFF	TGTGCCAGCAGTTTAGGGACAGGGGTAATCACTGAAGCTTTCTTT
TRBV2	TRBJ2-1	few	TRBD2	CASSQRTSGRQGEQFF	TGTGCCAGCAGTCAACGGACTAGCGGGAGACAGGGTGAGCAGTTCTTC
TRBV7-2	TRBJ1-3	NA	NA	CASSPRTGGNTIYF	TGTGCCAGCAGCCCCCGGACGGGGGGAAACACCATATATTTT
TRBV24-1	TRBJ2-2	NA	NA	CATSVTRGNTGELFF	TGTGCCACCAGTGTAACCAGGGGGAACACCGGGGAGCTGTTTTTT
TRBV2	TRBJ1-5	NA	NA	CASSGYSRQPQHF	TGTGCCAGCAGTGGATACAGCAGGCAGCCCCAGCATTTT
TRBV18	TRBJ2-5	NA	NA	CASSPLGLETQYF	TGTGCCAGCTCACCACTGGGATTGGAGACCCAGTACTTC
TRBV12-3/TRBV12-4	TRBJ2-1	NA	TRBD2	CASGRGSSYNEQFF	TGTGCCAGCGGGCGCGGGAGTTCCTACAATGAGCAGTTCTTC
TRBV9	TRBJ2-1	NA	NA	CASSVSGYGEQFF	TGTGCCAGCAGCGTCTCAGGGTATGGTGAGCAGTTCTTC
TRBV5-1	TRBJ1-1	few	TRBD1	CASSPGTGVPEAFF	TGCGCCAGCAGCCCCGGGACAGGGGTACCGGAAGCTTTCTTT
TRBV5-6	TRBJ2-3	NA	TRBD2	CASSLAGRADTQYF	TGTGCCAGCAGCTTGGCAGGGAGGGCAGATACGCAGTATTTT
TRBV5-6	TRBJ2-1	NA	TRBD2	CASSPDGTSGRGEQFF	TGTGCCAGCAGCCCCGACGGGACTAGCGGGAGAGGTGAGCAGTTCTTC
TRBV12-3/TRBV12-4	TRBJ1-3	few	NA	CASSPFIGNTIYF	TGTGCCAGCAGTCCCTTTATTGGAAACACCATATATTTT
TRBV24-1	TRBJ2-3	NA	NA	CATSGGAWETQYF	TGTGCCACCAGTGGGGGCGCATGGGAGACGCAGTATTTT
TRBV3-1	TRBJ2-1	NA	NA	CASSQEWAENNEQFF	TGTGCCAGCAGCCAAGAATGGGCGGAAAACAATGAGCAGTTCTTC
TRBV6-2/TRBV6-3	TRBJ1-5	few	NA	CASSPDGNSNQPQHF	TGTGCCAGCAGTCCGGACGGAAATAGCAATCAGCCCCAGCATTTT
TRBV6-5	TRBJ2-3	few	TRBD2	CASRFSGSGTDTQYF	TGTGCCAGCAGATTTAGCGGGAGTGGCACAGATACGCAGTATTTT
TRBV6-5	TRBJ1-1	NA	NA	CASSNPQGPEAFF	TGTGCCAGCAGTAACCCCCAGGGTCCTGAAGCTTTCTTT